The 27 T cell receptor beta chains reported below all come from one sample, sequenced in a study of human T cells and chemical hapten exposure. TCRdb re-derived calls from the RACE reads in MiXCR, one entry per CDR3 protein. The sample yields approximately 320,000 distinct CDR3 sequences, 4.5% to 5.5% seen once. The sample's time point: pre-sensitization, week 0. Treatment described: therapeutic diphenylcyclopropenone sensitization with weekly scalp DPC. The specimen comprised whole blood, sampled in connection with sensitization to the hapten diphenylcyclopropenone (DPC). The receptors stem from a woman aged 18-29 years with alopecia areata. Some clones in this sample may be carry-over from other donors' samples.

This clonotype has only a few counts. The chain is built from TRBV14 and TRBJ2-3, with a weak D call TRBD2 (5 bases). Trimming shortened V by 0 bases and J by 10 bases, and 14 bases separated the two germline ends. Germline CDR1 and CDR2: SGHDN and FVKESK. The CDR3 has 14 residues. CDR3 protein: CASSQELGSEAQYF. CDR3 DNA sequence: TGTGCCAGCAGCCAAGAGCTCGGTAGCGAGGCGCAGTATTTT.

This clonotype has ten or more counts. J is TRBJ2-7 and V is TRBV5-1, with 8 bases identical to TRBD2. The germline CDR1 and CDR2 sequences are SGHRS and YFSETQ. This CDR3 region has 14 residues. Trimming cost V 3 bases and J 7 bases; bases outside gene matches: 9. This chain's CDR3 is CASSSRGGQWEQYF. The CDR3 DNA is TGCGCCAGCAGCTCCCGGGGGGGGCAATGGGAGCAGTACTTC.

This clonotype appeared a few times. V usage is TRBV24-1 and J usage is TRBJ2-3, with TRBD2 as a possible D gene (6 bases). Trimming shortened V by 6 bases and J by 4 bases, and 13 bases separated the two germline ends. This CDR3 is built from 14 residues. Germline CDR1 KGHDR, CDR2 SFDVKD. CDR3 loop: CATSPRGSSDTQYF. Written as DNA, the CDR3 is TGTGCCACCAGTCCACGGGGGTCCTCAGATACGCAGTATTTT.

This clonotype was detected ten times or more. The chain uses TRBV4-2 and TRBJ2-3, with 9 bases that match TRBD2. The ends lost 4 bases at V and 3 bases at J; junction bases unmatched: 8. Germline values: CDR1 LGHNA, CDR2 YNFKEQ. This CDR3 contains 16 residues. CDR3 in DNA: TGTGCCAGCAGCCTAACCCCTAGCGGGAAGACAGATACGCAGTATTTT. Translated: CASSLTPSGKTDTQYF.

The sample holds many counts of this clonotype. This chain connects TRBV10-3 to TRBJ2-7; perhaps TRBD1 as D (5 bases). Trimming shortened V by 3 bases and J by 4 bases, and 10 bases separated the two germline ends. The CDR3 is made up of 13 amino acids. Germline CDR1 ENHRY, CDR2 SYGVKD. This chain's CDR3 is CAISDLDSYEQYF. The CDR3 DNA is TGTGCCATCAGTGACCTCGACAGTTACGAGCAGTACTTC.

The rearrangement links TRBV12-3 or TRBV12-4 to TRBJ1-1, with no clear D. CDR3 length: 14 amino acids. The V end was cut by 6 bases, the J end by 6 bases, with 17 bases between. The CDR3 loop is CASSPPPSSPEAFF. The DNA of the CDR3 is TGTGCCAGCAGCCCTCCTCCCTCTTCTCCTGAAGCTTTCTTT.

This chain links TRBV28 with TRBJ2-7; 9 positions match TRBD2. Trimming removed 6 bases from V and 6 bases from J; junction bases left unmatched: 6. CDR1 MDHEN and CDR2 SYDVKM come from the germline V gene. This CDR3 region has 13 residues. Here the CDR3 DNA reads TGTGCCAGCAGGCCGCGGGGGGGTGCCGAGCAGTACTTC. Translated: CASRPRGGAEQYF.

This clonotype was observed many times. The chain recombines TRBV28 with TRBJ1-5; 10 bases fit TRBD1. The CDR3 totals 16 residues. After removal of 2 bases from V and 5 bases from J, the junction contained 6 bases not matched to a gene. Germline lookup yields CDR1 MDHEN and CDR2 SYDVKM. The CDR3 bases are TGTGCCAGCAGTTTAAGGCGCGACAGGGGGCATCAGCCCCAGCATTTT. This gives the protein CASSLRRDRGHQPQHF.

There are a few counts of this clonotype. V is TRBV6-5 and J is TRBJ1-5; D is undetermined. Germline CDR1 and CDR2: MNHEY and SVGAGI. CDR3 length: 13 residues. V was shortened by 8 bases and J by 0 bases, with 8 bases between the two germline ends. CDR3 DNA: TGTGCCAGCCGTCCCTATAGCAATCAGCCCCAGCATTTT. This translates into CASRPYSNQPQHF.

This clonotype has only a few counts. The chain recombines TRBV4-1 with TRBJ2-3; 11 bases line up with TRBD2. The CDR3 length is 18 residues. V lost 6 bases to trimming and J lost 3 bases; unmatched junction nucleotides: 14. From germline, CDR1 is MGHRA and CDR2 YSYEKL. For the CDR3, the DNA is TGCGCCAGCAGTCGGGATAGCGGGGGGGCCGCCGTTACAGATACGCAGTATTTT. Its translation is CASSRDSGGAAVTDTQYF.

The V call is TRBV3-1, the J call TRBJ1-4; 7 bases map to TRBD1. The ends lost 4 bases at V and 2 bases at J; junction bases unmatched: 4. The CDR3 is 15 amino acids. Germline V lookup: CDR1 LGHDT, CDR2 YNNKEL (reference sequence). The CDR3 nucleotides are TGTGCCAGCAGCCCTAGGACAGGCACTAATGAAAAACTGTTTTTT. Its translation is CASSPRTGTNEKLFF. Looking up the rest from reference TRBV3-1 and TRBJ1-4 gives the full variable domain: DTAVSQTPKYLVTQMGNDKSIKCEQNLGHDTMYWYKQDSKKFLKIMFSYNNKELIINETVPNRFSPKSPDKAHLNLHINSLELGDSAVYFCASSPRTGTNEKLFFGSGTQLSVL.

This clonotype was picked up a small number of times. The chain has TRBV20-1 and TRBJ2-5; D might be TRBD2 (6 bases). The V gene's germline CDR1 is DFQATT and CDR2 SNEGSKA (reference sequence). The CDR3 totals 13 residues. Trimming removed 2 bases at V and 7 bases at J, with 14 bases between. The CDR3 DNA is TGCAGTGCTAGATACCCGAAGGGAGGGACCCAGTACTTC. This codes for CSARYPKGGTQYF.

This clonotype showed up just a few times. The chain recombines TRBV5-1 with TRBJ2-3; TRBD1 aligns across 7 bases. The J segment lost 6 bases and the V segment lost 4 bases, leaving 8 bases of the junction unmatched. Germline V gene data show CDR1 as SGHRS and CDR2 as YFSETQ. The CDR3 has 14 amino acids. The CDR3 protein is CASSPDRVGDTQYF. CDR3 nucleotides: TGCGCCAGCAGCCCCGACAGGGTTGGCGATACGCAGTATTTT.

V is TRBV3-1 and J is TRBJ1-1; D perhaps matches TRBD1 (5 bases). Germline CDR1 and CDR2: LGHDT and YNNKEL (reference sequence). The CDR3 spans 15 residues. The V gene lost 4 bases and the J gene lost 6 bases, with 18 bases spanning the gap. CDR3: CASSPGGSLVSEAFF. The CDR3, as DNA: TGTGCCAGCAGCCCCGGGGGGTCCTTGGTGTCTGAAGCTTTCTTT.

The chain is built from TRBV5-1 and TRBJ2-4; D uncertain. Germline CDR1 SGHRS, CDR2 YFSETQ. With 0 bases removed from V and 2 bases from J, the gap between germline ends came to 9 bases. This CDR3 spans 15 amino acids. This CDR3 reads CASSLDLQSKNIQYF. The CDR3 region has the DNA TGCGCCAGCAGCTTGGATCTGCAATCCAAAAACATTCAGTACTTC.

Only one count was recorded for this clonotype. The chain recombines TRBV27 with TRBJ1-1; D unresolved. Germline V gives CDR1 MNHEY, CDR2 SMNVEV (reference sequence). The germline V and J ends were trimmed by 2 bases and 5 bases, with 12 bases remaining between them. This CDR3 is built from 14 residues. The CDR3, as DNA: TGTGCCAGCAGTTTAGCTCCCGTGGGGACTGAAGCTTTCTTT. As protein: CASSLAPVGTEAFF.

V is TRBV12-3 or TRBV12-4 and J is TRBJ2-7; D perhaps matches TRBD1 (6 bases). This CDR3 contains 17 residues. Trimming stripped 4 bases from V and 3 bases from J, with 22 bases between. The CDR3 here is CASSSIWTVPNLYEQYF. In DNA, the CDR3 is TGTGCCAGCAGTTCAATCTGGACAGTCCCAAACCTCTACGAGCAGTACTTC.

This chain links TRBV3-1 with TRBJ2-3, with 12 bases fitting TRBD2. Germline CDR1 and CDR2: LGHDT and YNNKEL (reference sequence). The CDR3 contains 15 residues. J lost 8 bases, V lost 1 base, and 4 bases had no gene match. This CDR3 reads CASSQASGGAGTQYF. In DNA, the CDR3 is TGTGCCAGCAGCCAAGCTAGCGGGGGGGCCGGTACGCAGTATTTT.

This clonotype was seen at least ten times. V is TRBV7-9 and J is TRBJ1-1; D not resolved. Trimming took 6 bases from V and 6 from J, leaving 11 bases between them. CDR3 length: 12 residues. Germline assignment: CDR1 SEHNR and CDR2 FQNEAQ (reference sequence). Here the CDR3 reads CASRYLDAEAFF. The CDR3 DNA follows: TGTGCCAGCAGGTATCTAGATGCTGAAGCTTTCTTT.

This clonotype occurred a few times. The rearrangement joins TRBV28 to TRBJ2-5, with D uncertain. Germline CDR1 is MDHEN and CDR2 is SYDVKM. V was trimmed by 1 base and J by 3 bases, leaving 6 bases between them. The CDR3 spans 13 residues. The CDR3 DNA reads TGTGCCAGCAGTTTATTGATTGAAGAGACCCAGTACTTC. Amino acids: CASSLLIEETQYF. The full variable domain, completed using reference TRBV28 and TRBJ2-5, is DVKVTQSSRYLVKRTGEKVFLECVQDMDHENMFWYRQDPGLGLRLIYFSYDVKMKEKGDIPEGYSVSREKKERFSLILESASTNQTSMYLCASSLLIEETQYFGPGTRLLVL.

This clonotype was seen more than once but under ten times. CDR3 region: CASSSSSRPNTEAFF. The DNA of the CDR3 is TGTGCCAGCAGCTCCTCGTCCCGCCCGAACACTGAAGCTTTCTTT. The chain carries TRBV13 and TRBJ1-1; D gene unclear. This CDR3 has 15 amino acids. The ends were cut back, 4 bases at V and 1 base at J, with 13 bases in the middle. The germline CDR1 and CDR2 sequences are PRHDT and FYEKMQ (reference sequence).

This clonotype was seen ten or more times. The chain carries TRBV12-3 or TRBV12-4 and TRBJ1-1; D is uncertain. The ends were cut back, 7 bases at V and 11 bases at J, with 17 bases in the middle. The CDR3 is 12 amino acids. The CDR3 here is CASTIEGYRAFF. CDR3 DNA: TGTGCCAGCACCATAGAAGGGTATAGGGCTTTCTTT.

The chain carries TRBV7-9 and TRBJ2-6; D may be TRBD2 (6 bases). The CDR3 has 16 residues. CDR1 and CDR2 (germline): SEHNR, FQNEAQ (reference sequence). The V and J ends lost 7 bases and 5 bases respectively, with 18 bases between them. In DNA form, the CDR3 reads TGTGCCAGCACCCCGGGAGCCCACTCAAGGGCCAACGTCCTGACTTTC. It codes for CASTPGAHSRANVLTF.

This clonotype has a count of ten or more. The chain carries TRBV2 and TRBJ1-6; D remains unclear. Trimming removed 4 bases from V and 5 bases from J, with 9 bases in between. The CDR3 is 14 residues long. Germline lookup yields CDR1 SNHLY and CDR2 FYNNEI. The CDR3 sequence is CASSVLRDNSPLHF. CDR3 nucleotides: TGTGCCAGCAGTGTCCTACGGGATAATTCACCCCTCCACTTT.

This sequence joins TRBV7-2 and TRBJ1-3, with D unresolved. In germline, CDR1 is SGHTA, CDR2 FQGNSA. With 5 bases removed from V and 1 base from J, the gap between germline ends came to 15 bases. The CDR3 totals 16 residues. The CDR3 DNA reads TGTGCCAGCAGCCTTTTGGGCGCCCGTTCTGGAAACACCATATATTTT. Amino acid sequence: CASSLLGARSGNTIYF.

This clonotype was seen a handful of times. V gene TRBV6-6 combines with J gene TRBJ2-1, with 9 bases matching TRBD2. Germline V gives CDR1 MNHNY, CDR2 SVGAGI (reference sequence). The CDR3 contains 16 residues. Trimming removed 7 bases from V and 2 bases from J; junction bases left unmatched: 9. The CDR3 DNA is TGTGCCAGCAACACGGGCGGGGGGGCGGCCTACAATGAGCAGTTCTTC. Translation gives CASNTGGGAAYNEQFF.

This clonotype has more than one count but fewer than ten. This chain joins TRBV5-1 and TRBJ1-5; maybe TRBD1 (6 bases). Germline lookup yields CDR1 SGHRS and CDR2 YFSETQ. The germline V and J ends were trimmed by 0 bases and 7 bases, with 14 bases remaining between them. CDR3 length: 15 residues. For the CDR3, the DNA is TGCGCCAGCAGCTTGGGGTGGGGGCCGGGGCAGCCCCAGCATTTT. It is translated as CASSLGWGPGQPQHF.